This T cell receptor beta chain came from a study of beta chain features in type 1 diabetes. Germline loops: CDR1 SEHNR, CDR2 FQNEAQ (reference sequence). V gave up 4 bases and J gave up 1 base, with 5 bases separating them. The CDR3 is 12 residues long. CD45RO/CCR7/CD25/CD127/CD95/CD27 separated CD4+ naive, central memory, regulatory and stem cell-like memory cells by sorting. This clone was recorded at least ten times. Its target is unknown. Findings of the study overall: Cells expressing TCR highly could be over-represented by cDNA sequencing.

cDNA synthesis used the whole RNA isolate, giving expressed TCRB sequences. Here immunoSEQ multiplex PCR was the method, and the copy in TCRdb shows in-frame clones only, minus some. The profile shows about 140,000 clones, less than 8.5% of them singletons. The V call is TRBV7-9, the J call TRBJ2-7; D unresolved. The source is a woman aged 25 to 39 in good health. Sequencing input: central memory CD4+ T cells from blood. The DNA of the CDR3 is TGTGCCAGCAGCTATACTTCCTACGAGCAGTACTTC. This codes for CASSYTSYEQYF.